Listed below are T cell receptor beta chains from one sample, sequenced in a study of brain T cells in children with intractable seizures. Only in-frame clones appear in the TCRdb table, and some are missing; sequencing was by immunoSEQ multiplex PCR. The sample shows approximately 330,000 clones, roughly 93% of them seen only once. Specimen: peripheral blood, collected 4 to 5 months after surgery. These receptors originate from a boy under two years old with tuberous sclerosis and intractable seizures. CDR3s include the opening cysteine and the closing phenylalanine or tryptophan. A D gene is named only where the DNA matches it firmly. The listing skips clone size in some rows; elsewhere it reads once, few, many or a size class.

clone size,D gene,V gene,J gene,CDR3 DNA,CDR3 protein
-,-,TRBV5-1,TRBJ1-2,TGCGCCAGCAGCCCAACGACAGCCTATGGCTACACCTTC,CASSPTTAYGYTF
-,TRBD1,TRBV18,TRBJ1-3,TGTGCCAGCTCACCACCGGGACAGACTGGAAACACCATATATTTT,CASSPPGQTGNTIYF
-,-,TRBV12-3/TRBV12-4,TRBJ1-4,TGTGCCAGCACCGGGGGCCTAGGGCTGTTTTTT,CASTGGLGLFF
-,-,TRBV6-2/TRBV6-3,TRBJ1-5,TGTGCCAGCAGTTACTTGGGACAAGCCAATCAGCCCCAGCATTTT,CASSYLGQANQPQHF
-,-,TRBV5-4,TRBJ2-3,TGTGCCAGCAGCTTGGTTAGGGGTACTGGCACAGATACGCAGTATTTT,CASSLVRGTGTDTQYF
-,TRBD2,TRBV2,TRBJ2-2,TGTGCCAGCAGTAAGCGGGAGGACACCGGGGAGCTGTTTTTT,CASSKREDTGELFF
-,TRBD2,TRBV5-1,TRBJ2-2,TGCGCCAGCAGCTTAGGACTAGGAGGAGCCGGGGAGCTGTTTTTT,CASSLGLGGAGELFF
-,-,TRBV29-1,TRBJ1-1,TGCAGCGTGGGACCTCTCCTGAAACTTCGGGGAGCTTTCTTT,CSVGPLLKLRGAFF
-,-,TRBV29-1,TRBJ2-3,TGCAGCGTTAAGCCCAGCACAGATACGCAGTATTTT,CSVKPSTDTQYF
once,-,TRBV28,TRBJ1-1,TGTGCCACCGACCGAACTGCAGGGGTAACTTTCTTT,CATDRTAGVTFF
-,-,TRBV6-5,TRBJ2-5,TGTGCCAGCAGACGCGGGTGGGAGACCCAGTACTTC,CASRRGWETQYF
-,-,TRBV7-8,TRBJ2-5,TGTGCCAGCAGCTTATTGTTAGAGGAAGAGACCCAGTACTTC,CASSLLLEEETQYF
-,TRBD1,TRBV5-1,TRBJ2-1,TGCGCCAGCAGCCTACAGGGGCGCGGGCTCAATGAGCAGTTCTTC,CASSLQGRGLNEQFF
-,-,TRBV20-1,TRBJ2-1,TGCAGTGCTAGGGCTAATGAGCAGTTCTTC,CSARANEQFF
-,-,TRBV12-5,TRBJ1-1,TGTGCTAGTGATTGGATGGAAACTGAAGCTTTCTTT,CASDWMETEAFF
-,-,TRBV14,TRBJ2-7,TGTGCCAGCAGCCAAAGAGGGGACGGACGCTCCTACGAGCAGTACTTC,CASSQRGDGRSYEQYF
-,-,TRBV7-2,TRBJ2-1,TGTGCCAGCAGCTTAGAGGGACGGGGAGAGCAGTTCTTC,CASSLEGRGEQFF
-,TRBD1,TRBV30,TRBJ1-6,TGTGCCTGGACTAACAGGGGTTTTGGGTCACCCCTCCACTTT,CAWTNRGFGSPLHF
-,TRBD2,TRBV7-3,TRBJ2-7,TGTGCCAGCAGCTTTGGACTAGCGGGAGTGTACGAGCAGTACTTC,CASSFGLAGVYEQYF
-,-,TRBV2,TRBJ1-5,TGTGCCAGCAGTCACAGGAGCCCCAATCAGCCCCAGCATTTT,CASSHRSPNQPQHF
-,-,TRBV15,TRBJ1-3,TGTGCCACCAGTCGGGGGGGGCTCTCTGGAAACACCATATATTTT,CATSRGGLSGNTIYF
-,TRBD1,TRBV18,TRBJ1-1,TGTGCCAGCTCACCTCTGAGTCAACAGGGGGCATCAAGTATGAACACTGAAGCTTTCTTT,CASSPLSQQGASSMNTEAFF
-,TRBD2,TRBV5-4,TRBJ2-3,TGTGCCAGCAGCCCGCCGGGACTAGCGGGAGTAGTCGCAGATACGCAGTATTTT,CASSPPGLAGVVADTQYF
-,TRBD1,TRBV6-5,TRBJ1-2,TGTGCCAGCAGTTACTCAGACAGGGAAGGTGGCTACACCTTC,CASSYSDREGGYTF
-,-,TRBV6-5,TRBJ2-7,TGTGCCAGCAGTTACGATCCTAACTCCTACGAGCAATACTTC,CASSYDPNSYEQYF
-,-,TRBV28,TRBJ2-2,TGTGCCAGCACGAAAGGTTTGACGAACACCGGGGAGCTGTTTTTT,CASTKGLTNTGELFF
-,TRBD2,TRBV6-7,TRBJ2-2,TGTGCCAGCAGTGGAAGAAAGGGACTAGCGGGGGGGAACGGGGAGCTGTTTTTT,CASSGRKGLAGGNGELFF
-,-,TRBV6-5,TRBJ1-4,TGTGCCAGCAGTTACTCGTTCAGAAATGAAAAACTGTTTTTT,CASSYSFRNEKLFF
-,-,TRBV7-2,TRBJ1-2,TGTGCCAGCAGCTTAGCAAACGGGAACTATGGCTACACCTTC,CASSLANGNYGYTF
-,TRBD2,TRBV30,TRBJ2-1,TGTGCCTGGAGTGCCAAGACTAGCGGGCGAATAGATGAGCAGTTCTTC,CAWSAKTSGRIDEQFF
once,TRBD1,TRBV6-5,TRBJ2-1,TGTGCCAGCAGTTACGTTGGACAGGGGGCGGATGAGCAGTTCTTC,CASSYVGQGADEQFF
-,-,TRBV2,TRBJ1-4,TGTGCCAGTAGGGTCGGGGCTCCGAGGGAATATGGACTGTTTTTT,CASRVGAPREYGLFF